These T cell receptor beta chains were read from a single sample in a study of sequential checkpoint blockade in melanoma. TCRdb's copy holds only in-frame clones and misses some; the assay was immunoSEQ multiplex PCR. Among 15,000 to 20,000 clones, approximately 70% were seen once, and the ten largest hold 20%. The source material was CD8+ T cells sorted from blood (inferred from file names), sampled from a patient given nivolumab and ipilimumab in sequence. These receptors all come from a human donor with melanoma. Each CDR3 is given with its conserved first and last residue. Each record gives: clone size, D gene, J gene, CDR3 length, V gene, CDR3 DNA, CDR3 protein. A D gene is named only where the DNA matches it firmly. The size entry is marked missing in some rows and otherwise reads once, few, many or a size class.

>-|TRBD2|TRBJ2-1|17|TRBV4-3
TGCGCCAGCAGCCAAGATCGGGCTAGCGGGATTGGCAATGAGCAGTTCTTC
CASSQDRASGIGNEQFF
>-|TRBD1|TRBJ1-6|17|TRBV5-5
TGTGCCAGCAGCTTGGGGACAGGGGTCAACTATAATTCACCCCTCCACTTT
CASSLGTGVNYNSPLHF
>-|-|TRBJ2-7|13|TRBV10-1
TGCGCCAGCAGTGAGGGCCCCTCCGACGAGCAGTACTTC
CASSEGPSDEQYF
>-|TRBD2|TRBJ2-7|16|TRBV9
TGTGCCAGCAGCGTAGGGGATCTAGCGGGAGGGTACGAGCAGTACTTC
CASSVGDLAGGYEQYF
>-|-|TRBJ2-1|14|TRBV27
TGTGCCAGCAGGACACTAGGCTCCTACAATGAGCAGTTCTTC
CASRTLGSYNEQFF
>few|TRBD2|TRBJ2-1|17|TRBV4-3
TGCGCCAGCAGCCAAAGCCCCTGGTTGCGGGAGGGTAATGAGCAGTTCTTC
CASSQSPWLREGNEQFF
>-|TRBD2|TRBJ2-7|15|TRBV15
TGTGCCACCAGCGGCCCCGGGGAGGGCTCCTACGAGCAGTACTTC
CATSGPGEGSYEQYF
>-|-|TRBJ2-5|16|TRBV14
TGTGCCAGCAGCCAAGATAGGACAGCGGTCTGGGAGACCCAGTACTTC
CASSQDRTAVWETQYF
>-|-|TRBJ1-1|12|TRBV19
TGTGCCAGTAGTATGACAGTTACTGAAGCTTTCTTT
CASSMTVTEAFF
>few|TRBD1|TRBJ1-1|15|TRBV7-2
TGTGCCAGCAGCGCCTGGACAGGGTCTAGCACTGAAGCTTTCTTT
CASSAWTGSSTEAFF
>-|-|TRBJ1-2|15|TRBV9
TGTGCCAGCAGCGCCCCTCAGGCTCCGAACTATGGCTACACCTTC
CASSAPQAPNYGYTF
>medium-sized|-|TRBJ1-2|16|TRBV6-4
TGTGCCAGCAGTGACGGGGAGGGGTCCGGGATCGATGGCTACACCTTC
CASSDGEGSGIDGYTF
>-|-|TRBJ2-3|15|TRBV25-1
TGTGCCAGCAGTGACCCCGACAGACGCACAGATACGCAGTATTTT
CASSDPDRRTDTQYF
>-|TRBD1|TRBJ1-1|14|TRBV5-1
TGCGCCAGCAGCGCAGGGGGCGGGTACACTGAAGCTTTCTTT
CASSAGGGYTEAFF
>-|-|TRBJ2-7|14|TRBV6-1
TGTGCCAGCAGTGAATGGGTCACTACCTACGAGCAGTACTTC
CASSEWVTTYEQYF
>-|TRBD1|TRBJ2-7|13|TRBV6-5
TGTGCCAGCAGTTCCAGGGGGCGGTACGAGCAGTACTTC
CASSSRGRYEQYF
>once|TRBD1|TRBJ1-5|16|TRBV19
TGTGCCAGTAGTATCCCTTATGACAGGGTCAATCAGCCCCAGCATTTT
CASSIPYDRVNQPQHF
>few|TRBD2|TRBJ2-2|18|TRBV29-1
TGCAGCGGGATGGTGGGGACTAGCGGGACCTGGGAGGCCGGGGAGCTGTTTTTT
CSGMVGTSGTWEAGELFF
>-|TRBD2|TRBJ2-3|16|TRBV7-9
TGTGCCAGCAGCCTTGGGACTAGCGGGGGGGCTGATACGCAGTATTTT
CASSLGTSGGADTQYF
>-|TRBD1|TRBJ2-1|15|TRBV7-9
TGTGCCAGCAGCTTAGGTACAGGGGAGTACAATGAGCAGTTCTTC
CASSLGTGEYNEQFF
>-|-|TRBJ2-7|13|TRBV9
TGTGCCAGCAGCGTAGCGGGGGAGGACGAGCAGTACTTC
CASSVAGEDEQYF
>-|-|TRBJ2-1|15|TRBV27
TGTGCCAGCAGTTTATTCAGCGGAGCTTACAATGAGCAGTTCTTC
CASSLFSGAYNEQFF
>-|TRBD1|TRBJ2-1|15|TRBV7-9
TGTGCCAGCAGCTCCGGGGACAGTCGGTACAATGAGCAGTTCTTC
CASSSGDSRYNEQFF
>-|-|TRBJ2-3|15|TRBV4-1
TGCGCCAGCAGCCAACCCGGGGGGCCCACAGATACGCAGTATTTT
CASSQPGGPTDTQYF
>-|TRBD2|TRBJ2-3|15|TRBV27
TGTGCCAGCAGTTTGGCTAGCGGTGTTACAGATACGCAGTATTTT
CASSLASGVTDTQYF
>few|-|TRBJ2-3|15|TRBV25-1
TGTGCCAGCAGTGAATATTGGGGCAACACAGATACGCAGTATTTT
CASSEYWGNTDTQYF
>-|TRBD1|TRBJ1-2|13|TRBV7-9
TGTACCAGCAGGGACAGGGGAAACTATGGCTACACCTTC
CTSRDRGNYGYTF
>-|-|TRBJ2-1|13|TRBV5-1
TGCGCCAGCAGCTTGGCTCTTAGCCATGAGCAGTTCTTC
CASSLALSHEQFF
>-|TRBD1|TRBJ2-7|14|TRBV13
TGTGCCAGCAGCTCCGGGACAGGGAGCTACGAGCAGTACTTC
CASSSGTGSYEQYF
>few|-|TRBJ2-7|15|TRBV30
TGTGCCTGGAGTGTACAGGGTGAGGACAGCGGCGAGCAGTACTTC
CAWSVQGEDSGEQYF
>once|TRBD2|TRBJ2-3|19|TRBV7-6
TGTGCCAGCAGGGAGGGACTAGCTAGGGGCCCCCCCCACACAGATACGCAGTATTTT
CASREGLARGPPHTDTQYF
>-|TRBD1|TRBJ1-4|16|TRBV2
TGTGCCAGCCATCGACGGGACAGGGGATTGAATGAAAAACTGTTTTTT
CASHRRDRGLNEKLFF
>-|-|TRBJ2-1|14|TRBV10-3
TGTGCCATCAGTGTATCCTCCTCCTACAATGAGCAGTTCTTC
CAISVSSSYNEQFF
>-|-|TRBJ2-3|17|TRBV7-8
TGTGCCAGCAGCCGCTTGTATAGGGACATCCCCACAGATACGCAGTATTTT
CASSRLYRDIPTDTQYF
>once|-|TRBJ1-6|14|TRBV4-3
TGCGCCAGCAGCCAAGACAGGGACTCTTCACCCCTCCACTTT
CASSQDRDSSPLHF
>-|-|TRBJ1-1|13|TRBV10-3
TGTGCCATCAGTGAGGGCGGGAACACTGAAGCTTTCTTT
CAISEGGNTEAFF
>-|TRBD1|TRBJ1-5|14|TRBV4-1
TGCGCCAGCAGCCAGTGGACAGGCGTTCAGCCCCAGCATTTT
CASSQWTGVQPQHF
>-|TRBD1|TRBJ2-7|15|TRBV29-1
TGCAGCGTTGAAGATCGGACAGGCCATTCCTACGAGCAGTACTTC
CSVEDRTGHSYEQYF
>-|TRBD1|TRBJ1-1|14|TRBV19
TGTGCCAGTAGAAGGGGGACAGGGAACACTGAAGCTTTCTTT
CASRRGTGNTEAFF
>-|-|TRBJ2-1|13|TRBV28
TGTGCCAGCAGTCTAACAGGGAACAATGAGCAGTTCTTC
CASSLTGNNEQFF
>-|-|TRBJ1-4|16|TRBV2
TGTGCCAGCAGTGACCCTCAGGGGACAACTAATGAAAAACTGTTTTTT
CASSDPQGTTNEKLFF
>-|TRBD1|TRBJ1-1|19|TRBV19
TGTGCCAGTCGGTTCGGGACAGGGGGTTCGGGGCCGATGAACACTGAAGCTTTCTTT
CASRFGTGGSGPMNTEAFF
>medium-sized|-|TRBJ2-1|13|TRBV25-1
TGTGCCAGCAGTGAATGGCGGGCCCGTGAGCAGTTCTTC
CASSEWRAREQFF
>-|-|TRBJ2-7|17|TRBV10-3
TGTGCCATCAGTGAGCGAGTTGTCGATGCAGGTTCCTACGAGCAGTACTTC
CAISERVVDAGSYEQYF
>-|TRBD2|TRBJ2-7|14|TRBV14
TGTGCCAGCAGCCAAGATAGCGGGGGGTACGAGCAGTACTTC
CASSQDSGGYEQYF